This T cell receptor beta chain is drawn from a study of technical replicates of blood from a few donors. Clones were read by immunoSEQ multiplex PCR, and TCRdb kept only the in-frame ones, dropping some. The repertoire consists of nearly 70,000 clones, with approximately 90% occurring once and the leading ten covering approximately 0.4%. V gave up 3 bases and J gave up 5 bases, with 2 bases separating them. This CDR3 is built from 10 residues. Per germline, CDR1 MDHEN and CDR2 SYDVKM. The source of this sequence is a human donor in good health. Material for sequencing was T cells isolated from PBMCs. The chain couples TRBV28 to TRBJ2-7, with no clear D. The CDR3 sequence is CASSFNEQYF. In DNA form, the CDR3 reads TGTGCCAGCAGTTTTAACGAGCAGTACTTC.